The 16 T cell receptor beta chains below come from one sample, sequenced in a study of blood T cell repertoires in COVID-19. Profiling relied on immunoSEQ multiplex PCR, and the TCRdb table lists in-frame clones only, not all of them. The sample contains about 240,000 clones, around 83% of which appear only once. Sample: peripheral blood. The receptors were sampled from a woman aged 60-70 years with active or convalescent COVID-19.

This clone has only a few counts. The chain couples TRBV11-2 to TRBJ1-2; D call uncertain. Germline assignment: CDR1 SGHAT and CDR2 FQNNGV. There are 12 residues in the CDR3. V lost 3 bases and J 8 bases, leaving 10 bases between the germline ends. The CDR3 is CASSFLRGGYTF. The CDR3, as DNA: TGTGCCAGCAGCTTCCTACGCGGGGGCTACACCTTC.

The CDR3 nucleotides are TGTGCCTGGAGGAGGACCGGGACAGGAGGCTCTGGAAACACCATATATTTT. This encodes CAWRRTGTGGSGNTIYF. This chain joins TRBV30 and TRBJ1-3; the match to TRBD1 covers 8 bases. Germline CDR1 is GTSNPN and CDR2 is SVGIG (reference sequence). The V and J ends lost 3 bases and 0 bases, in that order; junction bases with no gene match: 10. CDR3 length equals 17 residues.

The chain joins TRBV30 to TRBJ2-7; D may be TRBD2 (6 bases). The germline V gene has CDR1 GTSNPN and CDR2 SVGIG (reference sequence). Trimming shortened V by 4 bases and J by 3 bases, and 19 bases separated the two germline ends. The CDR3 extends over 15 amino acids. The CDR3 DNA reads TGTGCCTGGAACGGGGCCGGGGGTCCCTACTACGAGCAGTACTTC. Protein product: CAWNGAGGPYYEQYF.

The rearrangement links TRBV6-5 to TRBJ2-7; TRBD1 matches at 10 bases. The CDR3 sequence is 14 residues long. Trimming cost V 7 bases and J 12 bases; bases outside gene matches: 15. From germline, CDR1 is MNHEY and CDR2 SVGAGI. CDR3 region: CASTSTGTGARPYF. Written as DNA, the CDR3 is TGTGCCAGCACATCAACCGGGACAGGGGCTCGCCCGTACTTC.

The rearrangement uses TRBV18 and TRBJ2-1, with a possible D match to TRBD1 (6 bases). Per the germline V gene, CDR1 is KGHSH and CDR2 is LQKENI. The CDR3 loop spans 16 amino acids. V was cut by 0 bases and J by 3 bases, with 12 bases left in between. CDR3 residues: CASSPPVGTFYNEQFF. CDR3 DNA: TGTGCCAGCTCACCACCGGTGGGGACATTCTACAATGAGCAGTTCTTC.

The V and J genes are TRBV5-8 and TRBJ2-5; D is unresolved. Germline loops: CDR1 SGHTS, CDR2 YDEGEE. Between the trimmed V and J ends, which lost 5 bases and 1 base, there was a span of 6 bases. The CDR3 has 12 residues. CDR3 in DNA: TGTGCCAGCAGTCGTAGCCAAGAGACCCAGTACTTC. Protein: CASSRSQETQYF.

CDR3 residues: CASSPISAGLNYEQYF. DNA of the CDR3: TGTGCCAGCAGCCCCATTTCGGCAGGGCTTAATTACGAGCAGTACTTC. The chain links TRBV27 to TRBJ2-7, with D possibly being TRBD1 (5 bases). The germline V and J ends were trimmed by 6 bases and 4 bases, with 22 bases remaining between them. Germline lookup yields CDR1 MNHEY and CDR2 SMNVEV (reference sequence). The CDR3 spans 16 residues.

This sequence joins TRBV6-5 and TRBJ1-5; a possible D gene is TRBD1 (5 bases). This CDR3 has 13 amino acids. The germline V gene has CDR1 MNHEY and CDR2 SVGAGI. V lost 4 bases, J lost 2 bases, and 6 bases lay in between. In DNA, the CDR3 is TGTGCCAGCAGTTTACAGGGCAATCAGCCCCAGCATTTT. Residues: CASSLQGNQPQHF.

The chain employs TRBV27 and TRBJ2-1, with 10 bases aligning to TRBD2. Trimming removed 1 base from V and 0 bases from J; junction bases left unmatched: 9. CDR3 length: 19 amino acids. Germline V gene sequence: CDR1 MNHEY, CDR2 SMNVEV (reference sequence). CDR3: CASSLWVLSGGTSYNEQFF. CDR3 DNA sequence: TGTGCCAGCAGTTTATGGGTCCTTAGCGGGGGGACCTCCTACAATGAGCAGTTCTTC.

This clone showed up just once. The chain carries TRBV24-1 and TRBJ1-2; 9 nucleotides match TRBD1. The germline V gene encodes CDR1 KGHDR and CDR2 SFDVKD. The junction had 5 bases not matched to a gene; V was cut back by 5 bases and J by 5 bases. This CDR3 region has 14 residues. The CDR3 sequence is CATSGPDRGYGYTF. The DNA of the CDR3 is TGTGCCACCAGTGGTCCCGACAGGGGGTATGGCTACACCTTC.

This clone was seen a few times. The chain uses TRBV7-9 and TRBJ1-1; no reliable D call. Per germline, CDR1 SEHNR and CDR2 FQNEAQ (reference sequence). V lost 7 bases and J lost 14, with 8 bases in between. The CDR3 has 8 amino acids. CDR3 nucleotide sequence: TGTGCCAGCACCCCCTTATTCTTT. Amino acid sequence: CASTPLFF. Filled out from reference TRBV7-9 and TRBJ1-1, the complete variable domain reads DTGVSQNPRHKITKRGQNVTFRCDPISEHNRLYWYRQTLGQGPEFLTYFQNEAQLEKSRLLSDRFSAERPKGSFSTLEIQRTEQGDSAMYLCASTPLFFGQGTRLTVV.

The rearrangement uses TRBV25-1 and TRBJ1-4; TRBD1 matches 8 bases. This CDR3 contains 16 residues. Germline V gene lookup returns CDR1 MGHDK and CDR2 SYGVNS. After removal of 7 bases from V and 0 bases from J, the junction contained 7 bases not matched to a gene. The CDR3 protein is CASIRTGLATNEKLFF. The DNA for the CDR3 is TGTGCCAGCATTCGGACAGGGCTGGCAACTAATGAAAAACTGTTTTTT.

The chain employs TRBV7-2 and TRBJ1-2; D is possibly TRBD1 (6 bases). V gave up 3 bases and J gave up 4 bases, with 9 bases separating them. Germline CDR1 is SGHTA and CDR2 is FQGNSA. CDR3 length: 13 residues. The DNA of the CDR3 is TGTGCCAGCAGCTTCGGCAGGGGCTATGGCTACACCTTC. Amino acid sequence: CASSFGRGYGYTF. The variable domain in full, completed from reference TRBV7-2 and TRBJ1-2, reads GAGVSQSPSNKVTEKGKDVELRCDPISGHTALYWYRQSLGQGLEFLIYFQGNSAPDKSGLPSDRFSAERTGGSVSTLTIQRTQQEDSAVYLCASSFGRGYGYTFGSGTRLTVV.

The CDR3: CASSADRGSAEAFF. The CDR3 DNA follows: TGTGCCAGCAGTGCTGACAGGGGGTCGGCTGAAGCTTTCTTT. The chain recombines TRBV27 with TRBJ1-1; TRBD1 matches 9 bases. The ends lost 5 bases at V and 6 bases at J; junction bases unmatched: 7. This CDR3 has 14 residues. Germline V gene data show CDR1 as MNHEY and CDR2 as SMNVEV (reference sequence).

The chain links TRBV5-6 to TRBJ2-7, with D possibly TRBD2 on 5 matching bases. The length of the CDR3 is 13 residues. Looked up from germline, CDR1 is SGHDT and CDR2 is YYEEEE. V lost 4 bases, J lost 2 bases, and 10 bases lay in between. CDR3 protein: CASSLGVAYEQYF. The CDR3 bases are TGTGCCAGCAGCCTCGGGGTTGCCTACGAGCAGTACTTC.

The V and J genes are TRBV7-2 and TRBJ1-2; 12 bases map to TRBD1. The germline V gene encodes CDR1 SGHTA and CDR2 FQGNSA. This CDR3 region has 14 residues. The junction had 9 bases not matched to a gene; V was cut back by 3 bases and J by 13 bases. CDR3 bases: TGTGCCAGCAGCTTTTCAGGGGGACAGGGGGCGGTCACCTTC. Residues: CASSFSGGQGAVTF.